This T cell receptor beta chain derives from a study of blood T cells in healthy people across ages. Together with a sample-barcoded 5' primer, a J-beta primer mix was included in a second PCR lasting about 7 to 12 cycles. Sequencing of every sample gave 2.5 million or more CDR3-containing paired-end reads. TCRdb analysed the 5' RACE reads with MiXCR anew, one entry per CDR3 protein. The sample holds around 700,000 distinct CDR3 sequences, more than 20% seen once. Points from the study as a whole: Naive and antigen-experienced cells could not be conclusively compared, given unsorted PBMCs.

There are a few counts of this clonotype. The target antigen is unknown. Germline and junction disagree at one end, which may indicate a read error. The CDR3 has 11 residues. CDR1 and CDR2 (germline): MDHEN, SYDVKM. The data also belong to a second study, concerning T cells of mothers and their children. This second report adds: Sequencing returned over 10 million TCR beta CDR3 reads per mother and about 3 million per child.

V gene TRBV28 combines with J gene TRBJ2-3; 7 bases map to TRBD1. The sequenced material came from blood. The receptor comes from a boy between 10 and 17 years old in good health. DNA for the CDR3: TGTGCCAGCAGTTCCCGGGACAGCCGTGATTTT. Translation: CASSSRDSRDF.